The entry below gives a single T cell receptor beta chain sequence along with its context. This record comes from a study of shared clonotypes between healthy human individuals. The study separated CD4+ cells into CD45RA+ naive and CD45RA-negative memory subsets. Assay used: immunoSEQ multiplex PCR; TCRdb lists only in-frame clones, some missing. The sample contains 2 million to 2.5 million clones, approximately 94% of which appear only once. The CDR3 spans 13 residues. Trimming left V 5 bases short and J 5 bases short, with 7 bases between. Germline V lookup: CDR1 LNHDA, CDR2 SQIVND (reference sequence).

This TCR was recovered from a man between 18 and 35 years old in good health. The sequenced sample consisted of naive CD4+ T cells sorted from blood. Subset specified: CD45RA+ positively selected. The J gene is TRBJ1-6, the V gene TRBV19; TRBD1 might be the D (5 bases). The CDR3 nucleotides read TGTGCCAGTAGTGACAGTGATAATTCACCCCTCCACTTT. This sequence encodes CASSDSDNSPLHF.